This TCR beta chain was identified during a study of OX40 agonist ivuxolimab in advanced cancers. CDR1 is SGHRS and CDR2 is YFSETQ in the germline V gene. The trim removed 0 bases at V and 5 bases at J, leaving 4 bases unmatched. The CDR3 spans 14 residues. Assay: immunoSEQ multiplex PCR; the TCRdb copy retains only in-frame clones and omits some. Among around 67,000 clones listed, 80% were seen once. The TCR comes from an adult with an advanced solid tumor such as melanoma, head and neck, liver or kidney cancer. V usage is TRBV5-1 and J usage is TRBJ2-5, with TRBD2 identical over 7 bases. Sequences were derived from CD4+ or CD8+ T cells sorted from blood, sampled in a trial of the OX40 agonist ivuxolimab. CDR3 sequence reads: CASSLAGGSETQYF. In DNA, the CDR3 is TGCGCCAGCAGCTTGGCCGGGGGGTCTGAGACCCAGTACTTC.